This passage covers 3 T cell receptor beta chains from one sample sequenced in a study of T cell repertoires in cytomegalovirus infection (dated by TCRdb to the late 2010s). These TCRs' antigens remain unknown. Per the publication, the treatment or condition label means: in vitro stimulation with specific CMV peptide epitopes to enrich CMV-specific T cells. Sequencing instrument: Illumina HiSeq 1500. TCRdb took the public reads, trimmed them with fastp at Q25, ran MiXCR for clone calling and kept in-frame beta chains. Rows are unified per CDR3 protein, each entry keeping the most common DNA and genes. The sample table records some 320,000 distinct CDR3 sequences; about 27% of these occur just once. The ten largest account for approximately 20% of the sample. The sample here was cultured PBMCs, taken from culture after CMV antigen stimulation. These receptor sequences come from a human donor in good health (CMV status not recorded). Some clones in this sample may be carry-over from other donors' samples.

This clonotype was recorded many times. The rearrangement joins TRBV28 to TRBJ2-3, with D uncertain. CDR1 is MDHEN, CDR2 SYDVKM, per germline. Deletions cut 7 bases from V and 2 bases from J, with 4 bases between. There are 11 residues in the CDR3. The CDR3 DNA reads TGTGCCAGCAAGGCCACAGATACGCAGTATTTT. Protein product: CASKATDTQYF.

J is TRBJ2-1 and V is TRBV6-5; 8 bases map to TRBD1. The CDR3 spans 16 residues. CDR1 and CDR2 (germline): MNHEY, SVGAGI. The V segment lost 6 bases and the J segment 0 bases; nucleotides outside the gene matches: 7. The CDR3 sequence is CASRAQGASSYNEQFF. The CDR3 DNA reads TGTGCCAGCAGAGCGCAGGGGGCGAGCTCCTACAATGAGCAGTTCTTC.

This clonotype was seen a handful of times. DNA of the CDR3: TGTGCCAGTAGTAACTTTAGGGGCGAAAAACTGTTTTTT. As protein: CASSNFRGEKLFF. The rearrangement links TRBV19 to TRBJ1-4; a weak D match, TRBD1 (5 bases). The V end lost 4 bases, the J end lost 8 bases, and 11 bases lay between the germline ends. The CDR3 is made up of 13 amino acids. The V gene's germline CDR1 is LNHDA and CDR2 SQIVND (reference sequence).